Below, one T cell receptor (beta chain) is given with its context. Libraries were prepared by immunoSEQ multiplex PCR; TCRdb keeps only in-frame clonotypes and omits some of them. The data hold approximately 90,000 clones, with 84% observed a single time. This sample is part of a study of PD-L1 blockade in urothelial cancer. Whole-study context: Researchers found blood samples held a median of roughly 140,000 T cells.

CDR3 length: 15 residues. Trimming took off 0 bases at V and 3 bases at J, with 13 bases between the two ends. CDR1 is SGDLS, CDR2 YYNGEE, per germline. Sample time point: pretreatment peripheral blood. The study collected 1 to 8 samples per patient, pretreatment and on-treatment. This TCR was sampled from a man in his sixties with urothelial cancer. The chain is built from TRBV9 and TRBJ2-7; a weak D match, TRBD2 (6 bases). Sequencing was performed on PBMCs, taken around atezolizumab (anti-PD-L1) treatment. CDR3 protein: CASSVGLSEGYEQYF. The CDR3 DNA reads TGTGCCAGCAGCGTAGGTCTCTCGGAGGGCTACGAGCAGTACTTC.